The clone carrying this T cell receptor (beta chain) has a count of ten or more. Its antigen remains unknown. By 5'RACE template switching, TCR cDNA was produced, with a universal primer site and UMIs added in the process. MiXCR, applied by TCRdb to the 5' RACE reads, yields one record per CDR3 protein. The sample lists approximately 240,000 distinct CDR3 sequences, over 3% occurring once. The sample originates from a study of T cells after yellow fever vaccination. The CDR3 length is 14 residues. J gave up 3 bases and V 2 bases, and 3 bases lay outside the gene matches. Germline V gene lookup returns CDR1 ENHRY and CDR2 SYGVKD. Study-level points and caveats: A large majority of primary-vaccination clones showed up again after the booster (around 95% CD4, roughly 91% CD8).

The rearrangement uses TRBV10-3 and TRBJ1-2; 7 nucleotides match TRBD1. The sample was PBMCs, taken 15 days after the yellow fever booster vaccination. This receptor was identified in a man aged 18 to 29 who received the YFV17D yellow fever vaccine. CDR3 in amino acids: CAISERDSDYGYTF. The DNA of the CDR3 is TGTGCCATCAGTGAGAGGGACAGTGACTATGGCTACACCTTC.